The 5 T cell receptor beta chains below all came from one sample that was sequenced in a study of PD-1 blockade in classical Hodgkin lymphoma. The time point was: cycle 4 day 1 (C4D1), after less than seven weeks of nivolumab. After autologous stem cell transplantation all patients relapsed, and prior brentuximab vedotin exposure differed between cohorts. Some clones are missing from TCRdb's copy, which holds only in-frame ones; the method was immunoSEQ multiplex PCR. The sample records around 100,000 clones, 90% being singletons. Here the sequenced sample was peripheral blood mononuclear cells (PBMCs), taken before the fourth cycle of nivolumab. These receptors were taken from a human donor with classical Hodgkin lymphoma.

This clone was found once. The chain carries TRBV11-2 and TRBJ2-3; TRBD2 is a possible D gene (5 bases). This CDR3 has 14 amino acids. The germline V gene encodes CDR1 SGHAT and CDR2 FQNNGV. Trimming removed 5 bases at V and 5 bases at J, with 14 bases between. DNA of the CDR3: TGTGCCAGCAGCCCGATTCGGAGCGGAGATACGCAGTATTTT. Translating gives CASSPIRSGDTQYF.

The CDR3 DNA reads as TGTGCCAGCGCCGAATATAGCAATCAGCCCCAGCATTTT. Translating gives CASAEYSNQPQHF. This chain links TRBV2 with TRBJ1-5; no clear D gene. The CDR3 spans 13 residues. V lost 8 bases and J 0 bases, leaving 8 bases between the germline ends. Germline V lookup: CDR1 SNHLY, CDR2 FYNNEI.

The chain joins TRBV10-3 to TRBJ2-1; D is ambiguous. The CDR3 totals 14 residues. Germline loops: CDR1 ENHRY, CDR2 SYGVKD. Trimming shortened V by 0 bases and J by 6 bases, and 9 bases separated the two germline ends. CDR3: CAISESTQANEQFF. The CDR3, as DNA: TGTGCCATCAGTGAGTCGACCCAGGCCAATGAGCAGTTCTTC.

The V gene is TRBV15, the J gene TRBJ1-1; 9 positions agree with TRBD1. The CDR3 consists of 12 residues. With V trimmed by 6 bases and J by 4 bases, 0 bases remained unmatched. Germline values: CDR1 LNHNV, CDR2 YYDKDF (reference sequence). The CDR3 coding sequence is TGTGCCACCAGGACAGGGGGCACTGAAGCTTTCTTT. Its translation is CATRTGGTEAFF.

The V call is TRBV18, the J call TRBJ2-7; D is possibly TRBD2 (5 bases). Germline CDR1 is KGHSH and CDR2 is LQKENI. V was shortened by 4 bases and J by 0 bases, with 13 bases between the two germline ends. The CDR3 length is 15 residues. The CDR3 coding sequence is TGTGCCAGCTCACTTAGGGAGTTTCTCTCCTACGAGCAGTACTTC. Its protein product is CASSLREFLSYEQYF.